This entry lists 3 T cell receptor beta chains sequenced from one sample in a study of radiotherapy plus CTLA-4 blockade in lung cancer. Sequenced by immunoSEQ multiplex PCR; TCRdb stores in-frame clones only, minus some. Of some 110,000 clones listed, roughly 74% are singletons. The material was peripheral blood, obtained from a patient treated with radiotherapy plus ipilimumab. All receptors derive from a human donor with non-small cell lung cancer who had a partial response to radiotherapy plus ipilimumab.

CDR3 region: CASSQDRGEAGYTF. Here the CDR3 DNA reads TGTGCCAGTAGTCAGGACAGGGGTGAGGCTGGCTACACCTTC. The chain carries TRBV19 and TRBJ1-2, with 9 bases fitting TRBD1. The CDR3 contains 14 residues. Germline CDR1 reads LNHDA; CDR2 reads SQIVND (reference sequence). J lost 7 bases, V lost 5 bases, and 8 bases had no gene match.

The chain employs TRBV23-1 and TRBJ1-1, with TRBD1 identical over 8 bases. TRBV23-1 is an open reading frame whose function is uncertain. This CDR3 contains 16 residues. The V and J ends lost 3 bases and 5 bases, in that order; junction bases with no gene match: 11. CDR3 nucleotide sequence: TGCGCCAGCAGTCACAATGCGGGACAGGACGGTACTGAAGCTTTCTTT. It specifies CASSHNAGQDGTEAFF.

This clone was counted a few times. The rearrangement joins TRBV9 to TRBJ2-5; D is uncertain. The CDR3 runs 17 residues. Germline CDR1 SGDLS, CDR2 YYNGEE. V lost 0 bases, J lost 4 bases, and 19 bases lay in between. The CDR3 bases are TGTGCCAGCAGCGTAGGTGCATTACCCGCCGAGAGAGAGACCCAGTACTTC. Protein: CASSVGALPAERETQYF.